This T cell receptor beta chain was captured by sequencing in a study of blood T cell repertoires in COVID-19. Study as a whole: Collection of acute and convalescent COVID-19 samples took place in the United States, Italy and Spain. T cells, B-cell-depleted T cells, or PBMCs supplied cDNA or gDNA.

The CDR3 sequence is 15 residues long. Germline CDR1 is LGHDT and CDR2 is YNNKEL (reference sequence). Between the trimmed V and J ends, which lost 1 base and 1 base, there was a span of 10 bases. As originally analysed: Reference gene primer amplification yielded estimated nucleated cell counts. This table comes from immunoSEQ multiplex PCR, and its TCRdb copy is limited to in-frame clones, with some not included. Clonal size and the V and J genes are those of that table, whereas D and trimming came from the DNA. The table lists around 72,000 clones, around 88% of them singletons. A remark on this clone: This CDR3 is also generated by other DNA sequences in the sample.

The chain couples TRBV3-1 (or the pseudogene TRBV3-2) to TRBJ1-1; TRBD1 might be the D (5 bases). The specimen sequenced was peripheral blood. This sequence originates from a woman aged 70-85 years with acute or convalescent COVID-19. The CDR3: CASSQAQGRNTEAFF. CDR3 DNA sequence: TGTGCCAGCAGCCAAGCGCAGGGCCGGAACACTGAAGCTTTCTTT.